This TCR beta chain was documented in a study of T cells expressing NK-cell markers. Looking at the study overall: Seven of the eight sequenced donors were classified as HCMV-seropositive, and one was classified as seronegative. Overall study findings and caveats: CD8+ T cells in more than five donors included dominant NKG2C+ clonotypes at 1.0-7.0%. Also leading the CD3+CD56-NKG2C+ fraction in several donors were these clonotypes. Specificity for HCMV among expanded NKG2C+ T cell clones was not established.

TCRdb re-called the 5' RACE reads, yielding one record per CDR3 amino acid sequence without DNA. Across about 460,000 distinct CDR3 sequences, the top ten clones capture 1.4% of the sample. This CDR3 comprises 12 residues. The germline V gene encodes CDR1 DFQATT and CDR2 SNEGSKA (reference sequence). A word on this clonotype: Its antigen is not known.

The chain combines TRBV20-1 with TRBJ2-5; absent DNA, TCRdb's TRBD2 call cannot be checked. This receptor was obtained from a woman aged 50 to 60 in good health. The sequenced sample was blood T cells: a sorted CD56 or NKG2C T cell subset, CD4+ or CD8+ T cells, or bulk PBMC T cells (not recorded which). The CDR3 region is CSAWTSSETQYF.